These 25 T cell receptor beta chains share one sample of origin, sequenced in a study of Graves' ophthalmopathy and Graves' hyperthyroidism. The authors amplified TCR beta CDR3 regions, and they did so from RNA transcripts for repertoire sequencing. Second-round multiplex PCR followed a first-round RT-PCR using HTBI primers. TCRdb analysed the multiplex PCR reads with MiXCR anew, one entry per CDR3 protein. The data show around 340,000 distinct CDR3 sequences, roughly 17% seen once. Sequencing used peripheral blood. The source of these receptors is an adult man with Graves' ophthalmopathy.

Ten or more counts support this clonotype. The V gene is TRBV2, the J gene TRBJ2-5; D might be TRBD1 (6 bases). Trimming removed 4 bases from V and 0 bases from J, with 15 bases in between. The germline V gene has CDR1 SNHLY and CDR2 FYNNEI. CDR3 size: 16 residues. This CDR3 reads CASSVTGDRHQETQYF. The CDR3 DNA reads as TGTGCCAGCAGTGTGACAGGAGACCGGCACCAAGAGACCCAGTACTTC.

The CDR3 reads CASSPGDGEAFF. The CDR3, as DNA: TGCGCCAGCAGCCCGGGAGACGGTGAAGCTTTCTTT. The chain couples TRBV5-1 to TRBJ1-1; no clear D gene. Germline V lookup: CDR1 SGHRS, CDR2 YFSETQ. This CDR3 has 12 amino acids. V was cut by 4 bases and J by 7 bases, with 11 bases left in between.

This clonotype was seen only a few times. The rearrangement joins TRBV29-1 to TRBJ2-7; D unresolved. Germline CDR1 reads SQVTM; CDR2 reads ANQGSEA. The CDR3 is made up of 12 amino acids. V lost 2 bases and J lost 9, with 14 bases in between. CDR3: CSVELGSLGQYF. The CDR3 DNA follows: TGCAGCGTTGAATTGGGCAGCCTCGGGCAGTACTTC.

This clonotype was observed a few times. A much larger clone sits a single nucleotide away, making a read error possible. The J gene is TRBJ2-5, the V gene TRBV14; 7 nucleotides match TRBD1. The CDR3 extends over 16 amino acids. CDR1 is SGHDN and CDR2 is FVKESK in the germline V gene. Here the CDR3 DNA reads TGTGCCAGCAGCCTTGCGCTAGAGACAGGGCAAGGGACCCAGTACTTC. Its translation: CASSLALETGQGTQYF.

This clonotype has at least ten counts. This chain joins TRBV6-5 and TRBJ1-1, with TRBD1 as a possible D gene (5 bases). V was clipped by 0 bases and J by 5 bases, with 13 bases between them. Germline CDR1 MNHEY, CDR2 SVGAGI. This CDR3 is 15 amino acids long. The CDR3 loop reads CASSYSAGGGTEAFF. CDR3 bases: TGTGCCAGCAGTTACTCAGCCGGGGGGGGAACTGAAGCTTTCTTT.

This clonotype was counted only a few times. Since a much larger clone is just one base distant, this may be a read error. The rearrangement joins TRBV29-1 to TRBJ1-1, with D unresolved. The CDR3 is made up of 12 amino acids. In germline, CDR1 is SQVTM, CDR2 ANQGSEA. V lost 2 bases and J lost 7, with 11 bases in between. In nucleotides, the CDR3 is TGCAGCGTTGAACATTTAAGGTATGAAGCTTTCTTT. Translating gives CSVEHLRYEAFF.

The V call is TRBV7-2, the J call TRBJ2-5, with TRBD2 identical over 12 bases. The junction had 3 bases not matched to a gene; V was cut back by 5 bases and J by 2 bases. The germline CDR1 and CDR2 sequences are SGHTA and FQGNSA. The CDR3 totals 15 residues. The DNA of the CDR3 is TGTGCCAGCAGCAAGACTAGCGGGAGACAAGAGACCCAGTACTTC. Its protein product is CASSKTSGRQETQYF.

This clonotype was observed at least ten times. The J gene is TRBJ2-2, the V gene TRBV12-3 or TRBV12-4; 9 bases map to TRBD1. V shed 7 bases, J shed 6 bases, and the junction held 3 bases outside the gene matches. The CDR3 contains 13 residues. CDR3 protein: CASTGTGPGELFF. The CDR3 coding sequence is TGTGCCAGCACCGGGACAGGGCCCGGGGAGCTGTTTTTT.

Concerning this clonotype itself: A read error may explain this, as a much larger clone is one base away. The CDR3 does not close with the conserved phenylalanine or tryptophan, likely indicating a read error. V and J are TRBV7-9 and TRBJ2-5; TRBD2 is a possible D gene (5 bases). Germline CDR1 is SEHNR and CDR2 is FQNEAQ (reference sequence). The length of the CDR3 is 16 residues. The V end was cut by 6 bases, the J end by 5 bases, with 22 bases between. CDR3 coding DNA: TGTGCCAGCAGATCCAGCGGAAGCGGACCCACGGAGACCCAGTACTAC. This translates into CASRSSGSGPTETQYY.

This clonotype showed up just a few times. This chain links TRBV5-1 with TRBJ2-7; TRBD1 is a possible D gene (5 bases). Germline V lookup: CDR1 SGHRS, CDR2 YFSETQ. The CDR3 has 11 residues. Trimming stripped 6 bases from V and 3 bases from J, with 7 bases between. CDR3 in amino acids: CASTDSYEQYF. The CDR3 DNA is TGCGCCAGCACTGACAGCTACGAGCAGTACTTC. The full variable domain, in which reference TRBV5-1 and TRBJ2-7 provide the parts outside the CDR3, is KAGVTQTPRYLIKTRGQQVTLSCSPISGHRSVSWYQQTPGQGLQFLFEYFSETQRNKGNFPGRFSGRQFSNSRSEMNVSTLELGDSALYLCASTDSYEQYFGPGTRLTVT.

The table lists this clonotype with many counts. The CDR3 protein is CASSLEASGRYEQYF. The CDR3, as DNA: TGTGCCAGCAGCTTAGAGGCTAGCGGGAGATACGAGCAGTACTTC. The chain employs TRBV11-2 and TRBJ2-7, with 10 bases identical to TRBD2. The V and J ends lost 0 bases and 4 bases, in that order; junction bases with no gene match: 3. From germline, CDR1 is SGHAT and CDR2 FQNNGV. There are 15 residues in the CDR3.

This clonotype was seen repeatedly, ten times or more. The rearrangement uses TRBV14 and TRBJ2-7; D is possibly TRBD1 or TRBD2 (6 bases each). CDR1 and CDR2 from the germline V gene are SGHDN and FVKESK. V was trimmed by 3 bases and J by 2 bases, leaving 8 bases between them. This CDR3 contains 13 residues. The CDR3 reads CASSQRGAYEQYF. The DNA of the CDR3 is TGTGCCAGCAGCCAGAGGGGGGCCTACGAGCAGTACTTC.

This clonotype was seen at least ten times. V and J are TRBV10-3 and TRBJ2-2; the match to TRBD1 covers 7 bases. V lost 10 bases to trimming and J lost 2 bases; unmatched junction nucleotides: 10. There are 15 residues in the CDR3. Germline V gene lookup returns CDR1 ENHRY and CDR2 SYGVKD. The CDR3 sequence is CATNRDRPNTGELFF. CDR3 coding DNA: TGTGCCACCAATAGGGACAGACCCAACACCGGGGAGCTGTTTTTT.

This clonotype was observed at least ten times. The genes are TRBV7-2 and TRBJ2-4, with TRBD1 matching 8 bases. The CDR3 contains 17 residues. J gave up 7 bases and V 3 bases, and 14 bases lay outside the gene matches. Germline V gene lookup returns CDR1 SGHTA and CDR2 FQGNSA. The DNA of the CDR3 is TGTGCCAGCAGCTTCTCGGTTGGACAGGGTAGCCAGAACATTCAGTACTTC. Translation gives CASSFSVGQGSQNIQYF.

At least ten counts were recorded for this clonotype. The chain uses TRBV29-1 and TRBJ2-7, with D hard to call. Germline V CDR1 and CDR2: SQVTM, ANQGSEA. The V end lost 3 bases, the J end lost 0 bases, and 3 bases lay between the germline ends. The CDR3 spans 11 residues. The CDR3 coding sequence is TGCAGCGTTGATATCTCCTACGAGCAGTACTTC. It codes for CSVDISYEQYF.

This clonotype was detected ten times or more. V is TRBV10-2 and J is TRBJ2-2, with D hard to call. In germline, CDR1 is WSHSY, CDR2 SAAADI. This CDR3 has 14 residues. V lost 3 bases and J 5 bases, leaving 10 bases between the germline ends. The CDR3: CASSERLATGELFF. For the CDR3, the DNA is TGCGCCAGCAGTGAACGACTGGCGACCGGGGAGCTGTTTTTT.

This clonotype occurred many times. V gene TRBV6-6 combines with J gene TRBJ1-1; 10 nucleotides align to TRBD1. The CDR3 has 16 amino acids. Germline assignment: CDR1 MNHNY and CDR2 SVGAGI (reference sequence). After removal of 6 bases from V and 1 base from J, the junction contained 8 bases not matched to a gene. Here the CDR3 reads CASSSIRTGGNTEAFF. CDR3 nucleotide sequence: TGTGCCAGCAGCTCAATTCGGACAGGGGGGAACACTGAAGCTTTCTTT.

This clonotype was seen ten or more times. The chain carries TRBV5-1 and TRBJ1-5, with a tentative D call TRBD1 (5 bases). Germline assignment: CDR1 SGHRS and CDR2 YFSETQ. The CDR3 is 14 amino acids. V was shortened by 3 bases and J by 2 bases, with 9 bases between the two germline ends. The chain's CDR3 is CASSWGGGNQPQHF. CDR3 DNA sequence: TGCGCCAGCAGCTGGGGGGGGGGCAATCAGCCCCAGCATTTT.

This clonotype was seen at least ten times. The CDR3: CASSYAGLNTEAFF. CDR3 nucleotides: TGTGCCAGCAGTTACGCGGGGTTGAACACTGAAGCTTTCTTT. The rearrangement uses TRBV6-5 and TRBJ1-1, with unresolved D. The CDR3 contains 14 residues. V shed 2 bases and J shed 0 bases, with 7 bases lying between them. Germline V CDR1 and CDR2: MNHEY, SVGAGI.

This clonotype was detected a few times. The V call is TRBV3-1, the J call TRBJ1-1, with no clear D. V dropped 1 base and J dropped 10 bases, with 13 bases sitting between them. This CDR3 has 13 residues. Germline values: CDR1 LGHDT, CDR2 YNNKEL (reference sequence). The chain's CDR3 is CASSQGTSRGAFF. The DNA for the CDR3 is TGTGCCAGCAGCCAAGGAACGTCCCGGGGAGCTTTCTTT.

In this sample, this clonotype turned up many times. The CDR3 loop reads CAWSWRRGRETQYF. In nucleotides, the CDR3 is TGTGCCTGGAGTTGGCGGCGGGGAAGGGAGACCCAGTACTTC. The rearrangement uses TRBV30 and TRBJ2-5, with D perhaps matching TRBD2 (6 bases). The CDR3 runs 14 residues. Germline values: CDR1 GTSNPN, CDR2 SVGIG (reference sequence). Deletions cut 2 bases from V and 5 bases from J, with 15 bases between.

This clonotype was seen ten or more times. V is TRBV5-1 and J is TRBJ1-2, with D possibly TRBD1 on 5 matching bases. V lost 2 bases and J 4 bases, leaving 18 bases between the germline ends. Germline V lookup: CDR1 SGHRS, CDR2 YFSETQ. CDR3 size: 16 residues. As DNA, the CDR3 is TGCGCCAGCAGCTTTTGGAGGGACGGCAATCGCTATGGCTACACCTTC. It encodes CASSFWRDGNRYGYTF.

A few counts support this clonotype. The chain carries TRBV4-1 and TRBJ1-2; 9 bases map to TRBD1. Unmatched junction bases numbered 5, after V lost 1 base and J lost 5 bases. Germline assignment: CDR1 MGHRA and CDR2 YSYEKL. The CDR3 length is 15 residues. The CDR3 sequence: CASSQANGQGYGYTF. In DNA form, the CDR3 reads TGCGCCAGCAGCCAAGCGAATGGACAGGGGTATGGCTACACCTTC.

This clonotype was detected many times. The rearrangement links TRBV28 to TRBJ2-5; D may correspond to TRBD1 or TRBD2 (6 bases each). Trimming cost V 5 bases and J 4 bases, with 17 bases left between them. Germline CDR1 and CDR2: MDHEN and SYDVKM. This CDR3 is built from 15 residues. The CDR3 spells CASSTPRGTRETQYF. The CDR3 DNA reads TGTGCCAGCAGTACTCCCCGCGGGACAAGAGAGACCCAGTACTTC.

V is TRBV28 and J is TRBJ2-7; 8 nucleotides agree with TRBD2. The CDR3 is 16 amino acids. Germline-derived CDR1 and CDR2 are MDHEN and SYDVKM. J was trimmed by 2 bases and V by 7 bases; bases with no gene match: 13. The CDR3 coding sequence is TGTGCCAGCACCCAAGGGTGGGGACTAGGGGCCTACGAGCAGTACTTC. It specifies CASTQGWGLGAYEQYF.